This entry features one T cell receptor (beta chain) sequence. The antigen is undetermined. V dropped 2 bases and J dropped 7 bases, with 15 bases sitting between them. The CDR3 runs 15 residues. The V gene's germline CDR1 is SGHNT and CDR2 YYREEE (reference sequence). This specimen comes from a study of T cell responses to AZD1222 COVID-19 vaccine. Sequencing was performed with immunoSEQ multiplex PCR; in TCRdb, only in-frame clones are kept and a portion is missing. The sample carries about 170,000 clones, 70% to 90% recorded once. General study points: Two AZD1222 administrations were followed by greater Spike-specific TCR breadth and depth. Sampling captured repertoires only after the peak T cell response. Recipients of AZD1222 seropositive at baseline numbered only six or seven. Donors were chiefly white British, with a greater number of females, and clonal diversity was perhaps underestimated.

The material sequenced was peripheral blood, taken 28 days after the second AZD1222 dose. This rearrangement joins TRBV5-4 to TRBJ1-4, with D possibly being TRBD1 (5 bases). The receptor comes from an adult who received the AZD1222 COVID-19 vaccine. Here the CDR3 reads CASSFGGTWGEKLFF. The DNA for the CDR3 is TGTGCCAGCAGCTTTGGCGGGACTTGGGGTGAAAAACTGTTTTTT.